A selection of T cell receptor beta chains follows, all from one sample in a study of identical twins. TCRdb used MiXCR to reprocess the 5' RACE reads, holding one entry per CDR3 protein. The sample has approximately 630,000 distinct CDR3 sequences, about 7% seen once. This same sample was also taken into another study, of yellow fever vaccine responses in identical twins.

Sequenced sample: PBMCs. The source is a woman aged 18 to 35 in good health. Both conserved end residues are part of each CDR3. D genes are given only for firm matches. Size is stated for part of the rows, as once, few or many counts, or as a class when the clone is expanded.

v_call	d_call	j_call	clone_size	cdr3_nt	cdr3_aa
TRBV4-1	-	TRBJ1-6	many	TGCGCCAGCAGCCAAGTATGGCAGAATAATTCACCCCTCCACTTT	CASSQVWQNNSPLHF
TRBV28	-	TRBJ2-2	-	TGTGCCAGCAGTTTAAGACTAATGAACACCGGGGAGCTGTTTTTT	CASSLRLMNTGELFF
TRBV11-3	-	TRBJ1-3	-	TGTGCCAGCAGCTTAGGATCCAGCTCTGGAAACACCATATATTTT	CASSLGSSSGNTIYF
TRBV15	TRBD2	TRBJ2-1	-	TGTGCCACCAGCAGAGGGCATGGGGTAGCGGGATGGTATGAGCAGTTCTTC	CATSRGHGVAGWYEQFF
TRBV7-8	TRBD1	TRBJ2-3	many	TGTGCCAGCAGAAACAGGGGGAATCCAGATACGCAGTATTTT	CASRNRGNPDTQYF
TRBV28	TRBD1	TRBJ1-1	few	TGTGCCAGCAGGTTTGCCCGGGACAGGGCTTTGAACACTGAAGCTTTCTTT	CASRFARDRALNTEAFF
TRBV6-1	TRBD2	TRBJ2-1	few	TGTGCCAGCAGTCCCATAGCGGGGTACAATGAGCAGTTCTTC	CASSPIAGYNEQFF
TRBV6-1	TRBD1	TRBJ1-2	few	TGTGCCAGCAATCTACAGGGGACAGGGGCAAGGTACACCTTC	CASNLQGTGARYTF
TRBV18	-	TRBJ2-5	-	TGTGCCAGCTCACCATCTAAACAAGAGACCCAGTACTTC	CASSPSKQETQYF
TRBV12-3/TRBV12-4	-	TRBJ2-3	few	TGTGCCAGCAGTTTAAGGGGCAGGACTTTCTCAGATACGCAGTATTTT	CASSLRGRTFSDTQYF
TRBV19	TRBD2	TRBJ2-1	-	TGTGCCAGTAGTATATGGACTAGCGGGCCATACAATGAGCAGTTCTTC	CASSIWTSGPYNEQFF
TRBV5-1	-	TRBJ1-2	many	TGCGCCAGCAGCTTGGCCCAGGGGAGTCATGGCTACACCTTC	CASSLAQGSHGYTF
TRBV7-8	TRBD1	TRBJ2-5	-	TGTGCCAGCAGCTACACCGGGACAGGATGGAAGACCCAGTACTTC	CASSYTGTGWKTQYF
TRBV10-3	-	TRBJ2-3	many	TGTGCCATCAGTGAGTCGTCGATCCTCACAGATACGCAGTATTTT	CAISESSILTDTQYF
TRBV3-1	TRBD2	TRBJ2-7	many	TGTGCCAGCAGCCAATCGCGGGAGGCCTACGAGCAGTACTTC	CASSQSREAYEQYF
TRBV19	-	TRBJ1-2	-	TGTGCCAGTAGCCCACGGACAGCTTATGGCTACACCTTC	CASSPRTAYGYTF
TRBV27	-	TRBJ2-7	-	TGTGCCAGCAGCCGAGGCGTGGACTACGAGCAGTACTTC	CASSRGVDYEQYF
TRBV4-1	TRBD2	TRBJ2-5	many	TGCGCCAGCAGCCAAGAGTCGACTAGCATGAAGACCCAGTACTTC	CASSQESTSMKTQYF
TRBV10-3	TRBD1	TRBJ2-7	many	TGTGCCATCAGTGAGGACAGGGGGTCCTACGAGCAGTACTTC	CAISEDRGSYEQYF
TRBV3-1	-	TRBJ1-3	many	TGTGCCAGCAGCCAAGCCCGACCCGGGATTGGCAACACCATATATTTT	CASSQARPGIGNTIYF
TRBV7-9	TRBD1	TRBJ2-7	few	TGTGCCAGCAGCCGATCCGGGCAGGGGGAAGGGTACGAGCAGTACTTC	CASSRSGQGEGYEQYF
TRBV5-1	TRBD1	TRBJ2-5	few	TGCGCCAGCAGACCGAGACAGGGCTGGTCGTTACAAGAGACCCAGTACTTC	CASRPRQGWSLQETQYF
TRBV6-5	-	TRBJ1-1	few	TGTGCCAGCAGTTACCCTACCGGGGGGTTGGACACTGAAGCTTTCTTT	CASSYPTGGLDTEAFF
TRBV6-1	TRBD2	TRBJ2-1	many	TGTGCCAGCAGTACCCGGGGCGGGGGGATGCTATTCCATGAGCAGTTCTTC	CASSTRGGGMLFHEQFF
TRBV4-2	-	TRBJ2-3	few	TGTGCCAGCAGCCAGGACGGGATGGGCCCGGCCACAGATACGCAGTATTTT	CASSQDGMGPATDTQYF
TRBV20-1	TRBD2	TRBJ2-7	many	TGCAGCGTTGCCAGACTAGCGGGAGACTACGAGCAGTACTTC	CSVARLAGDYEQYF
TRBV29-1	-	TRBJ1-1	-	TGCAGCGCAGGTTTCGGGGTGGGCACTGAAGCTTTCTTT	CSAGFGVGTEAFF
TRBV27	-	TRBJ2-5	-	TGTGCCAGCAGTTCCTCACCCGAAGCGGTGAACCAGTACTTC	CASSSSPEAVNQYF
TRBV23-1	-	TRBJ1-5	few	TGCGCCAGCAATGTAGACAGCAATCAGCCCCAGCATTTT	CASNVDSNQPQHF
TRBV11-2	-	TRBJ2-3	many	TGTGCCAGCAGCTTAGCCCTGGCAGGAAGCACAGATACGCAGTATTTT	CASSLALAGSTDTQYF
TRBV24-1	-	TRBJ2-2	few	TGTGCCACCAGTGACTTCAGGGGCGGGAACACCGGGGAGCTGTTTTTT	CATSDFRGGNTGELFF
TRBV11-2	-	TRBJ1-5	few	TGTGCCAGCAGCCAGGGCGCCCGGCAGCCCCAGCATTTT	CASSQGARQPQHF
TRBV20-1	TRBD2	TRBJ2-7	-	TGCAGTGCACGGACTAGCTATTCCTACGAGCAGTACTTC	CSARTSYSYEQYF
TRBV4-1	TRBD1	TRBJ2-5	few	TGCGCCAGCAGCCAATCGACAGGGTACCAAGAGACCCAGTACTTC	CASSQSTGYQETQYF
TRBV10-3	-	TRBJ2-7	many	TGTGCCATCAGTGGTGAGCGGACTTGGTCCTACGAGCAGTACTTC	CAISGERTWSYEQYF
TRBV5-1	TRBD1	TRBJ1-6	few	TGCGCCAGCAGCTTTTACGGGACAGGGGCTTATAATTCACCCCTCCACTTT	CASSFYGTGAYNSPLHF
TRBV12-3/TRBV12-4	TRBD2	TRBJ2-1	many	TGTGCCAGCAACCTAGCGGGAGGGCCCGGGAATGAGCAGTTCTTC	CASNLAGGPGNEQFF
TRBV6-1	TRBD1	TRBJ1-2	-	TGTGCCAGCAGTAAGGGGGCCCTAAGCGATGGCTACACCTTC	CASSKGALSDGYTF
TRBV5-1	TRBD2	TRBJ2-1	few	TGCGCCAGCAGCCAAAGACTAGCGGGAGGAGGTGAGCAGTTCTTC	CASSQRLAGGGEQFF
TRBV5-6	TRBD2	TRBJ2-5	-	TGTGCCAGCAGCTTTACTAGCGGGAGAGAGACCCAGTACTTC	CASSFTSGRETQYF
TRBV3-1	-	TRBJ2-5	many	TGTGCCAGCAGCCTAGACACGTTGTACCAAGAGACCCAGTACTTC	CASSLDTLYQETQYF
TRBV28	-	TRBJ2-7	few	TGTGCCAGCAGTTCGGCAGGGTTCGGCCACGAGCAGTACTTC	CASSSAGFGHEQYF
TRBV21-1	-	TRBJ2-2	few	TGTGCCAGCAGCAAAGTCGGCCCGACAGGGGGAGTGAGGAACACCGGGGAGCTGTTTTTT	CASSKVGPTGGVRNTGELFF